A selection of T cell receptor beta chains follows, all from one sample in a study of cytomegalovirus exposure and HLA in healthy donors. Data came from immunoSEQ multiplex PCR; TCRdb stores just in-frame clones and leaves some out. The repertoire has some 190,000 clones, around 81% of them found once; the top ten carry about 1.7%. The specimen was PBMCs. The source is a man aged 18-30 years in good health and CMV-seronegative. Both conserved end residues are part of each CDR3. D genes are given only for firm matches. Rows may omit the clone size; those that give it use once, few, many or a size class.

j_gene | d_gene | abundance | v_gene | CDR3nt | CDR3aa
TRBJ2-7 | TRBD2 | . | TRBV7-2 | TGTGCCAGCAGCTTACATCAGGGAGGTGGCGGGGGAGAAGTTTCCGAGCAGTACTTC | CASSLHQGGGGGEVSEQYF
TRBJ2-5 | . | . | TRBV5-4 | TGTGCCAGCAGCTGGGCGGGCAGGGGGGAAGAGACCCAGTACTTC | CASSWAGRGEETQYF
TRBJ2-5 | . | few | TRBV2 | TGTGCCAGCAAATCCTCAGAGACCCAGTACTTC | CASKSSETQYF
TRBJ1-1 | . | . | TRBV7-2 | TGTGCCAGCAGCTTGGCACCCCAACATTCGAACACTGAAGCTTTCTTT | CASSLAPQHSNTEAFF
TRBJ2-7 | . | once | TRBV13 | TGTGCCAGCAGCTTAGGCCCGACAGCTTCCTACGAGCAGTACTTC | CASSLGPTASYEQYF
TRBJ1-2 | . | . | TRBV4-3 | TGCGCCAGCAGCCCCGAATTCTCGGGATTAGCCTATGGCTACACCTTC | CASSPEFSGLAYGYTF
TRBJ2-1 | TRBD2 | . | TRBV7-8 | TGTGCCAGCAGCTTTCTAGCGGGGGACCTCTACAATGAGCAGTTCTTC | CASSFLAGDLYNEQFF
TRBJ2-7 | . | . | TRBV7-9 | TGTGCCAGCAGCTTATGGGTATCGGGAAAGGGCAGTTACGAGCAGTACTTC | CASSLWVSGKGSYEQYF
TRBJ2-1 | TRBD2 | once | TRBV4-1 | TGCGCCAGCAGCCAAGCTACTAGCGCCTACAATGAGCAGTTCTTC | CASSQATSAYNEQFF
TRBJ2-7 | . | . | TRBV5-1 | TGCGCCAGCAGCTTGGGCAGGGGCCCGAGGGGCGAGCAGTACTTC | CASSLGRGPRGEQYF
TRBJ1-5 | . | . | TRBV28 | TGTGCCAGCGGCGGTCATAGCAATCAGCCCCAGCATTTT | CASGGHSNQPQHF
TRBJ1-6 | . | . | TRBV7-3 | TGTGCCAGCAGCCTTACAGCTTATAATTCACCCCTCCACTTT | CASSLTAYNSPLHF
TRBJ2-2 | TRBD1 | . | TRBV7-2 | TGTGCCAGCAGCAGACGGACAGGGGGGAACACCGGGGAGCTGTTTTTT | CASSRRTGGNTGELFF
TRBJ2-7 | TRBD2 | few | TRBV29-1 | TGCAGCGTTACGGACGCGGGACTAGGCCCATACGAGCAGTACTTC | CSVTDAGLGPYEQYF
TRBJ2-5 | . | few | TRBV5-4 | TGTGCCAGCAGCTTTTGGCCTGCCCAAGAGACCCAGTACTTC | CASSFWPAQETQYF
TRBJ2-2 | . | . | TRBV7-2 | TGTGCCAGCAGCCCCCAGATCGGGGAGGCCGGGGAGCTGTTTTTT | CASSPQIGEAGELFF
TRBJ2-1 | . | . | TRBV2 | TGTGCCAGCAGTGAGCGTCTAGCTAGTTACAATGAGCGGTTCTTC | CASSERLASYNERFF
TRBJ2-1 | TRBD2 | . | TRBV7-3 | TGTGCCAGCAGCTCCCAACCACTAGCGGGGGTTCTCAGTGAGCAGTTCTTC | CASSSQPLAGVLSEQFF